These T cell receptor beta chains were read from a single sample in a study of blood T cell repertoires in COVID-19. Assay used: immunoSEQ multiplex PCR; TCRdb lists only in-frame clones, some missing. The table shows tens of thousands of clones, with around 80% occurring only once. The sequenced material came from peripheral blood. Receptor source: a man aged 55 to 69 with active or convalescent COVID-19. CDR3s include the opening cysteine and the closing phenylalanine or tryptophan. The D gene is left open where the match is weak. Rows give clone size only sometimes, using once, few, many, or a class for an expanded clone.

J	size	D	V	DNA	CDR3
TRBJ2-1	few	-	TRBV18	TGTGCCAGCTCACCGCAAACTAGGTACAATGAGCAGTTCTTC	CASSPQTRYNEQFF
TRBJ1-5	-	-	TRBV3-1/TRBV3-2	TGTGCCAGCAGCCGAACAGGACAGATTCAGCCCCAGCATTTT	CASSRTGQIQPQHF
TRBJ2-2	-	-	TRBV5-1	TGCGCCAGCACTACCTCAGGGTACGACACCGGGGAGCTGTTTTTT	CASTTSGYDTGELFF
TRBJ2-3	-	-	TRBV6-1	TGTGCCAGCAGTGAAATATTGGGGGCCGGAGATACGCAGTATTTT	CASSEILGAGDTQYF
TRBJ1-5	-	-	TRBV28	TGTGCCAGCAGTTTACTGAGGGACAATCAGCCCCAGCATTTT	CASSLLRDNQPQHF
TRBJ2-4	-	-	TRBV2	TGTGCCAGCAATTATCGACAAGTCGACAAAAACATTCAGTACTTC	CASNYRQVDKNIQYF
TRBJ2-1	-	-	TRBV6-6	TGTGCCAGCAGTTACGCGGGGATGGAGCAGTTCTTC	CASSYAGMEQFF
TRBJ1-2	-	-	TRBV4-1	TGCGCCAGCAGCCAAGATATTGACAGCAACTATGGCTACACCTTC	CASSQDIDSNYGYTF
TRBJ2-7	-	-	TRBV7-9	TGTGCTACGGACAGAAGCTCCTACGAGCAGTACTTC	CATDRSSYEQYF
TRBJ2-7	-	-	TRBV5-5	TGTGCCAGCACCCTGACGGGTCCGGCCTACGAGCAGTACTTC	CASTLTGPAYEQYF
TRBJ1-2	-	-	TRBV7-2	TGTGCCACCAAGTCCGACAGAGCTAACTATGGCTACACCTTC	CATKSDRANYGYTF
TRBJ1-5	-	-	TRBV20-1	TGCAGTGCTAGTCCATACTCGGGGCCCCAGCATTTT	CSASPYSGPQHF
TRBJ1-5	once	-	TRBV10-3	TGTGCCATCTCGGACGGGGGGCACATAAATCAGCCCCAGCATTTT	CAISDGGHINQPQHF
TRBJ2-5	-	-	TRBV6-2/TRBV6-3	TGTGCCAGCAGTTACGGAATCGGACTGGGCGGGGAGACCCAGTACTTC	CASSYGIGLGGETQYF